This T cell receptor (beta chain) comes out of a study of blood T cell repertoires in COVID-19. The CDR3 is 15 amino acids. The V gene end was trimmed by 8 bases and the J gene end by 5 bases; junction bases not matched to a gene: 16. CDR1 is SQVTM, CDR2 ANQGSEA, per germline. Using immunoSEQ multiplex PCR, the repertoire was profiled, and TCRdb retains in-frame clones only, with some absent. The table has 95,000 or so clones, around 87% seen once. The J gene is TRBJ2-5, the V gene TRBV29-1; 8 bases map to TRBD2. Sequencing used peripheral blood. The sequence came from a human donor in a cohort sampled during active COVID-19. The CDR3 here is CSIYLGGGPSETQYF. CDR3 DNA sequence: TGCAGCATCTACCTTGGCGGGGGGCCGAGTGAGACCCAGTACTTC. The full variable domain, rest sourced from reference TRBV29-1 and TRBJ2-5, is SAVISQKPSRDICQRGTSLTIQCQVDSQVTMMFWYRQQPGQSLTLIATANQGSEATYESGFVIDKFPISRPNLTFSTLTVSNMSPEDSSIYLCSIYLGGGPSETQYFGPGTRLLVL.